Listed below are T cell receptor beta chains from one sample, sequenced in a study of cytomegalovirus exposure and HLA in healthy donors. Profiled with immunoSEQ multiplex PCR; TCRdb holds only in-frame clones, not every one. The table includes roughly 49,000 clones, about 94% detected once. The specimen was PBMCs. These receptor sequences come from a woman aged 18-29 years in good health and CMV-seropositive. Each CDR3 is given with its conserved first and last residue. Rows may omit the clone size; those that give it use once, few, many or a size class.

>TRBV27|.
CASSLWQGASGELFF
>TRBV4-1|.
CASSQGLAGASEQYF
>TRBV28|.
CASGGVVTEAFF
>TRBV4-1|once
CASSQEPGRWATEAFF
>TRBV28|.
CASSLYFNSGTSTDTQYF
>TRBV6-4|once
CASSASVLTDTQYF
>TRBV6-1|few
CASSDRENQPQHF
>TRBV28|.
CASNLAGARQETQYF
>TRBV7-6|.
CASSLGGTGLGSGANVLTF
>TRBV9|once
CASNPSGGLTDTQYF
>TRBV9|once
CASSVELAYNEQFF
>TRBV13|.
CASSLLAGAFYEQYF
>TRBV18|once
CASSPSTGQGRGYGYTF
>TRBV5-1|.
CASSPSLAGVAYEQFF
>TRBV18|.
CASSPSTGNSGNTIYF
>TRBV6-5|.
CASSYGGAWNTEAFF
>TRBV9|.
CASSVGGLAGLIPYEQYF
>TRBV28|.
CASSPGTEKGYTF
>TRBV25-1|.
CASSEYTSKRGPGELFF
>TRBV5-1|.
CASSSGQGVYGYTF
>TRBV19|once
CASSLGTSREQFF
>TRBV7-2|.
CASSLQGGANVLTF
>TRBV5-1|.
CASSLNLAGGSYEQYF
>TRBV7-2|.
CASSRPPGTGVNIQYF
>TRBV28|once
CASSPAGISTNEKLFF
>TRBV11-3|.
CASSLDRGLQYF
>TRBV7-8|.
CASSGRTSGSPDTQYF
>TRBV5-1|.
CASSLREAPGVLYEQYF
>TRBV11-3|.
CASSFVTGQGYYEQYF
>TRBV15|.
CATSGTILGQPQHF
>TRBV7-2|.
CASSTDRGTDTQYF
>TRBV18|.
CASSPQGAGTSYEQYF
>TRBV7-2|.
CASSLVPGLAITSYEQYF
>TRBV1|.
CTSSRSGTGRGEKLFF
>TRBV14|once
CASSQGQIYEQYF
>TRBV2|.
CASSAAGDLEKLFF
>TRBV19|.
CASSREGQATEQYF
>TRBV28|.
CASSFIRSAGTYEQYF
>TRBV27|.
CANPPPRGDEQFF
>TRBV6-5|medium-sized
CASRFAREGSYEQYF
>TRBV9|once
CASSDDRGTGLYEQYF
>TRBV5-1|.
CASSDLAGTQYF
>TRBV18|.
CASSPGTGGMNTEAFF
>TRBV7-6|.
CASSLSTSGRTDTQYF
>TRBV4-2|.
CASSQAGGTGGDKETQYF
>TRBV4-2|.
CASSQAGQNSYGYTF
>TRBV9|.
CASSGLAGKFF